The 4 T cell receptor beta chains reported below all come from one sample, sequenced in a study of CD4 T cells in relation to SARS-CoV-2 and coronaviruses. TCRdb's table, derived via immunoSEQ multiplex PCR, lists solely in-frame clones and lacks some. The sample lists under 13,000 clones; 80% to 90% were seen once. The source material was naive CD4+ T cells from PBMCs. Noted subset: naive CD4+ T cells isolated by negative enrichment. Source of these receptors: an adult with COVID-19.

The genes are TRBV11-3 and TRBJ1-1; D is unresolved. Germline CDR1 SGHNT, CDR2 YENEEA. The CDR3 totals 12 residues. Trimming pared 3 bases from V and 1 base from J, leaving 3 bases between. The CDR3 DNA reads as TGTGCCAGCAGCTTCCAGAACACTGAAGCTTTCTTT. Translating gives CASSFQNTEAFF.

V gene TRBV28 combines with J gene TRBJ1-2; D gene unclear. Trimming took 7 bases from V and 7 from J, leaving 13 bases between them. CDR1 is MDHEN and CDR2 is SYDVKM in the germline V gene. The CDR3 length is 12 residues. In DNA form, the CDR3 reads TGTGCCAGCACGGGTAACAGAGGTGGCTACACCTTC. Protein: CASTGNRGGYTF.

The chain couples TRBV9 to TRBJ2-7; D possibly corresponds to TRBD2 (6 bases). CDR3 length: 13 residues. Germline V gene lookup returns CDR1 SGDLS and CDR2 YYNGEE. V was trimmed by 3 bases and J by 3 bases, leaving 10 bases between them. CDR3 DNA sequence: TGTGCCAGCAGCGACCGGGGAGGCTACGAGCAGTACTTC. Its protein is CASSDRGGYEQYF.

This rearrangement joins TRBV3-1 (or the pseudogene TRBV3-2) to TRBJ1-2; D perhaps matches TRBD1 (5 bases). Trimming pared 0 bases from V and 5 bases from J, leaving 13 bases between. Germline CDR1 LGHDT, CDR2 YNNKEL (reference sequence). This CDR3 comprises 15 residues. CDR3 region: CASSQDGAGRYGYTF. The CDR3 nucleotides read TGTGCCAGCAGCCAAGATGGAGCAGGGCGGTATGGCTACACCTTC.